Following are 11 T cell receptor beta chains from one sample sequenced in a study of identical twins. TCRdb re-called the 5' RACE reads with MiXCR, one entry per CDR3 protein. The sample lists some 1,600,000 distinct CDR3 sequences; around a third were seen once. The sequenced material came from cord blood. These receptors came from a newborn girl in good health.

J is TRBJ1-1 and V is TRBV5-1, with a tentative D call TRBD1 (6 bases). The CDR3 is made up of 16 amino acids. Germline CDR1 and CDR2: SGHRS and YFSETQ. V gave up 3 bases and J gave up 0 bases, with 15 bases separating them. Here the CDR3 DNA reads TGCGCCAGCAGCTCGCTTTGGGACACCATGAACACTGAAGCTTTCTTT. Translation: CASSSLWDTMNTEAFF. Complete variable domain (other parts from reference TRBV5-1 and TRBJ1-1): KAGVTQTPRYLIKTRGQQVTLSCSPISGHRSVSWYQQTPGQGLQFLFEYFSETQRNKGNFPGRFSGRQFSNSRSEMNVSTLELGDSALYLCASSSLWDTMNTEAFFGQGTRLTVV.

The genes are TRBV4-1 and TRBJ1-1, with 10 positions matching TRBD1. The V segment lost 4 bases and the J segment 0 bases; nucleotides outside the gene matches: 11. CDR3 length equals 18 residues. Looked up from germline, CDR1 is MGHRA and CDR2 is YSYEKL. CDR3 protein: CASSRTVGDRGLNTEAFF. The DNA of the CDR3 is TGCGCCAGCAGCCGAACGGTGGGGGACAGGGGATTGAACACTGAAGCTTTCTTT.

This clonotype was seen a single time. The CDR3: CASSLDGTGLGSGNTIYF. CDR3 nucleotide sequence: TGCGCCAGCAGCTTGGACGGGACAGGGCTCGGCTCTGGAAACACCATATATTTT. The chain links TRBV5-1 to TRBJ1-3, with 9 bases fitting TRBD1. The CDR3 is 18 residues long. Germline V gene lookup returns CDR1 SGHRS and CDR2 YFSETQ. V dropped 0 bases and J dropped 0; count of bases not matched to a gene: 7. Full variable domain (outside the CDR3, taken from reference TRBV5-1 and TRBJ1-3): KAGVTQTPRYLIKTRGQQVTLSCSPISGHRSVSWYQQTPGQGLQFLFEYFSETQRNKGNFPGRFSGRQFSNSRSEMNVSTLELGDSALYLCASSLDGTGLGSGNTIYFGEGSWLTVV.

On this clonotype itself: At one end the junction does not follow the germline gene, possibly because of a read error. The rearrangement joins TRBV12-3 or TRBV12-4 to TRBJ2-3; D possibly matches TRBD1 or TRBD2 (5 bases each). The CDR3 loop spans 15 amino acids. This chain's CDR3 is CASSERRADTDMQYF. Written as DNA, the CDR3 is TGTGCCAGCAGCGAAAGACGAGCGGACACAGATATGCAGTATTTT.

This clonotype was recorded a few times. The chain has TRBV6-5 and TRBJ1-5, with a possible D match to TRBD1 (6 bases). CDR3 length: 14 residues. V dropped 6 bases and J dropped 2 bases, with 11 bases sitting between them. Germline CDR1 reads MNHEY; CDR2 reads SVGAGI. The CDR3 DNA reads as TGTGCCAGCAGAAACTACAGGGGCAATCAGCCCCAGCATTTT. Translation gives CASRNYRGNQPQHF.

In this sample, this clonotype turned up a few times. Here the CDR3 reads CASTVDVLLAKNIQYF. In DNA, the CDR3 is TGTGCCAGCACGGTCGACGTACTTCTAGCCAAAAACATTCAGTACTTC. The V and J genes are TRBV2 and TRBJ2-4; no clear D. CDR1 SNHLY and CDR2 FYNNEI come from the germline V gene. The CDR3 length is 16 residues. Trimming took 7 bases from V and 0 from J, leaving 16 bases between them.

The V gene is TRBV28, the J gene TRBJ2-1, with D possibly TRBD2 on 5 matching bases. The length of the CDR3 is 14 residues. Trimming pared 5 bases from V and 7 bases from J, leaving 15 bases between. Germline V gene lookup returns CDR1 MDHEN and CDR2 SYDVKM. The CDR3 DNA is TGTGCCAGCAGTGCCTCTCCCCTAGCTAATGAGCAGTTCTTC. Its translation: CASSASPLANEQFF. The full variable domain, with the rest looked up from reference TRBV28 and TRBJ2-1, is DVKVTQSSRYLVKRTGEKVFLECVQDMDHENMFWYRQDPGLGLRLIYFSYDVKMKEKGDIPEGYSVSREKKERFSLILESASTNQTSMYLCASSASPLANEQFFGPGTRLTVL.

This clonotype was detected only a few times. The CDR3 spells CASRASGSYSTDTQYF. In DNA form, the CDR3 reads TGTGCCAGCAGGGCTAGCGGGAGTTATAGCACAGATACGCAGTATTTT. This chain connects TRBV14 to TRBJ2-3, with 10 nucleotides matching TRBD2. Losses at the gene ends were 6 bases for V and 0 bases for J; bases not matched to a gene: 6. Germline lookup yields CDR1 SGHDN and CDR2 FVKESK. This CDR3 contains 16 residues.

This clonotype was seen only a few times. The V gene is TRBV11-2, the J gene TRBJ2-7; weak D call: TRBD2 (6 bases). Germline V CDR1 and CDR2: SGHAT, FQNNGV. V dropped 4 bases and J dropped 3 bases, with 16 bases sitting between them. There are 15 residues in the CDR3. CDR3 region: CASSSRLAHIYEQYF. The CDR3 bases are TGTGCCAGCAGCTCCCGCCTAGCGCATATCTACGAGCAGTACTTC. Drawing the rest from reference TRBV11-2 and TRBJ2-7, the complete variable domain is EAGVAQSPRYKIIEKRQSVAFWCNPISGHATLYWYQQILGQGPKLLIQFQNNGVVDDSQLPKDRFSAERLKGVDSTLKIQPAKLEDSAVYLCASSSRLAHIYEQYFGPGTRLTVT.

V is TRBV12-3 or TRBV12-4 and J is TRBJ2-3, with unresolved D. Trimming took 4 bases from V and 4 from J, leaving 15 bases between them. This CDR3 has 15 amino acids. The CDR3 nucleotides read TGTGCCAGCAGTTCGTGGAGCGCCCACGCAGATACGCAGTATTTT. It translates to CASSSWSAHADTQYF.

This clonotype was observed once. The rearrangement uses TRBV4-2 and TRBJ1-6, with a weak D call TRBD1 (6 bases). Trimming left V 0 bases short and J 14 bases short, with 17 bases between. Germline assignment: CDR1 LGHNA and CDR2 YNFKEQ. The CDR3 has 15 amino acids. The CDR3, as DNA: TGTGCCAGCAGCCAAGATAGATCCAGGGGACGGTCCCTCCACTTT. Its protein product is CASSQDRSRGRSLHF.